These 2 T cell receptor beta chains were sequenced from one sample in a study of neoadjuvant nivolumab and ipilimumab in lung cancer. The method was immunoSEQ multiplex PCR; TCRdb's version includes in-frame clones alone and lacks a portion of them. The repertoire holds 40,000 to 55,000 clones, with 80% to 90% as singletons. This material consisted of blood, taken before neoadjuvant nivolumab, alone or with ipilimumab. The receptor source for this set is an adult with non-small cell lung cancer. Some clones in this sample may be carry-over from other donors' samples.

V gene TRBV7-8 combines with J gene TRBJ2-1; D might be TRBD1 (6 bases). Trimming stripped 5 bases from V and 8 bases from J, with 13 bases between. Germline values: CDR1 SGHVS, CDR2 FQNEAQ. CDR3 length: 13 amino acids. The CDR3 reads CASSRKEGDEQFF. The DNA of the CDR3 is TGTGCCAGCAGCCGTAAAGAGGGGGATGAGCAGTTCTTC. Full variable domain (remainder filled in from reference TRBV7-8 and TRBJ2-1): GAGVSQSPRYKVAKRGQDVALRCDPISGHVSLFWYQQALGQGPEFLTYFQNEAQLDKSGLPSDRFFAERPEGSVSTLKIQRTQQEDSAVYLCASSRKEGDEQFFGPGTRLTVL.

The J gene is TRBJ1-1, the V gene TRBV10-3; TRBD1 might be the D (6 bases). The CDR3 covers 14 residues. Germline CDR1 reads ENHRY; CDR2 reads SYGVKD. V was shortened by 4 bases and J by 1 base, with 10 bases between the two germline ends. The CDR3 nucleotides are TGTGCCATCAGTGTCCAGGACAGGAACACTGAAGCTTTCTTT. It specifies CAISVQDRNTEAFF.